This entry lists 27 T cell receptor beta chains sequenced from one sample in a study of T cells in Graves' hyperthyroidism and ophthalmopathy. TCR beta CDR3 regions were amplified from RNA transcripts. During a first-round RT-PCR of the TCR CDR3, the HTBI primer set was used. TCRdb re-derived calls from the multiplex PCR reads in MiXCR, one entry per CDR3 protein. The table records more than 40,000 distinct CDR3 sequences, around half of them present only once. The sample comprised peripheral blood or thyroid tissue (not recorded which). These receptors were collected from a woman in her 50s with Graves' hyperthyroidism.

The table lists this clonotype with a count of one. This chain joins TRBV29-1 and TRBJ1-1; D perhaps matches TRBD1 (6 bases). The CDR3 sequence is 11 residues long. From germline, CDR1 is SQVTM and CDR2 ANQGSEA. The germline V and J ends were trimmed by 6 bases and 1 base, with 6 bases remaining between them. The CDR3 reads CSVQGNTEAFF. DNA of the CDR3: TGCAGCGTACAGGGGAACACTGAAGCTTTCTTT.

Concerning this clonotype itself: The conserved closing phenylalanine or tryptophan is absent in this CDR3, likely reflecting a read error. Because the CDR3's place on the DNA is in doubt, the DNA is left out and the CDR3 is given as listed by TCRdb. The chain combines TRBV7-9 with TRBJ2-7; the table's D call of TRBD1 was not tested on the DNA. From its first to its last residue, the CDR3 has 15 amino acids. The germline CDR1 and CDR2 sequences are SEHNR and FQNEAQ (reference sequence). The CDR3: CASSGPLRVPTSSTS.

This clonotype was detected ten times or more. The chain has TRBV4-3 and TRBJ2-7, with 11 bases lining up with TRBD2. This CDR3 is built from 18 residues. The germline CDR1 and CDR2 sequences are LGHNA and YSLEER. Germline trimming cut 0 bases from V and 4 bases from J; bases unmatched to any gene: 11. CDR3 DNA sequence: TGCGCCAGCAGCCAAGAGCAGGTAGCGGGAGGGCCGTCTTACGAGCAGTACTTC. Translated, it gives CASSQEQVAGGPSYEQYF.

The table lists this clonotype with many counts. The genes are TRBV15 and TRBJ1-5, with D uncertain. The length of the CDR3 is 16 residues. Deletions cut 0 bases from V and 5 bases from J, with 14 bases between. Looked up from germline, CDR1 is LNHNV and CDR2 is YYDKDF (reference sequence). For the CDR3, the DNA is TGTGCCACCAGCAGAGATACGTTAGGGCAGGATCAGCCCCAGCATTTT. Encoded protein: CATSRDTLGQDQPQHF.

This clonotype came up many times. The chain carries TRBV7-2 and TRBJ2-3; 7 bases fit TRBD2. With V trimmed by 2 bases and J by 5 bases, 7 bases remained unmatched. Germline V gene lookup returns CDR1 SGHTA and CDR2 FQGNSA. The CDR3 extends over 15 amino acids. This CDR3 is CASSLQAGVGDTQYF. The CDR3 nucleotides read TGTGCCAGCAGCTTACAGGCGGGAGTAGGAGATACGCAGTATTTT. Drawing the rest from reference TRBV7-2 and TRBJ2-3, the complete variable domain is GAGVSQSPSNKVTEKGKDVELRCDPISGHTALYWYRQSLGQGLEFLIYFQGNSAPDKSGLPSDRFSAERTGGSVSTLTIQRTQQEDSAVYLCASSLQAGVGDTQYFGPGTRLTVL.

This clonotype was detected ten times or more. The rearrangement uses TRBV3-1 and TRBJ2-5, with TRBD2 matching 9 bases. After removal of 4 bases from V and 5 bases from J, the junction contained 5 bases not matched to a gene. Germline V gene sequence: CDR1 LGHDT, CDR2 YNNKEL (reference sequence). This CDR3 comprises 14 residues. CDR3 sequence reads: CASSPGLAWETQYF. CDR3 bases: TGTGCCAGCAGCCCCGGACTAGCGTGGGAGACCCAGTACTTC.

The V and J genes are TRBV5-1 and TRBJ1-5, with D maybe TRBD1 (6 bases). The length of the CDR3 is 12 residues. The V and J ends lost 5 bases and 3 bases respectively, with 6 bases between them. From germline, CDR1 is SGHRS and CDR2 YFSETQ. The CDR3 spells CASRGANQPQHF. CDR3 sequence (DNA): TGCGCCAGCAGGGGGGCCAATCAGCCCCAGCATTTT.

This clonotype was seen many times. The chain couples TRBV7-2 to TRBJ1-1; D remains unclear. This CDR3 contains 10 residues. The germline gives CDR1 SGHTA, CDR2 FQGNSA. V lost 6 bases, J lost 11 bases, and 10 bases lay in between. This CDR3 reads CASRPKSAFF. Here the CDR3 DNA reads TGTGCCAGCAGGCCCAAATCGGCTTTCTTT.

The V and J genes are TRBV20-1 and TRBJ2-7; a possible D gene is TRBD2 (6 bases). Trimming removed 0 bases at V and 6 bases at J, with 21 bases between. The CDR3 extends over 16 amino acids. Germline values: CDR1 DFQATT, CDR2 SNEGSKA (reference sequence). CDR3 in amino acids: CSAREGLRVQGGEQYF. DNA for the CDR3: TGCAGTGCTAGAGAGGGGCTGAGAGTTCAGGGAGGCGAGCAGTACTTC.

This clonotype has ten or more counts. At one end the junction does not follow the germline gene, possibly because of a read error. V and J are TRBV20-1 and TRBJ2-7; 12 bases align to TRBD1. Germline lookup yields CDR1 DFQATT and CDR2 SNEGSKA (reference sequence). The CDR3 consists of 15 residues. CDR3 region: CSAGDRDRGLYEQYF. The DNA of the CDR3 is TGCAGTGCTGGAGACCGGGACAGGGGGCTTTACGAGCAGTACTTC.

The chain uses TRBV27 and TRBJ1-1; D may be TRBD1 (5 bases). V was trimmed by 3 bases and J by 4 bases, leaving 18 bases between them. Germline CDR1 MNHEY, CDR2 SMNVEV (reference sequence). The CDR3 length is 16 residues. DNA for the CDR3: TGTGCCAGCAGTTTTCGGGGGGTGCTCTGGAGCACTGAAGCTTTCTTT. As protein: CASSFRGVLWSTEAFF.

CDR3 sequence: CASSWGQGAQAEAFF. The CDR3 region has the DNA TGTGCCAGCAGCTGGGGACAGGGGGCGCAGGCTGAAGCTTTCTTT. The chain couples TRBV10-3 to TRBJ1-1; TRBD1 matches at 12 bases. This CDR3 has 15 residues. The junction had 12 bases not matched to a gene; V was cut back by 10 bases and J by 6 bases. Germline CDR1 and CDR2: ENHRY and SYGVKD.

The chain recombines TRBV7-3 with TRBJ1-2, with 9 bases matching TRBD1. Germline V lookup: CDR1 SGHTA, CDR2 FQGTGA. CDR3 size: 15 residues. V was clipped by 3 bases and J by 4 bases; unmatched bases: 6. CDR3 in amino acids: CASSLGTGSFYGYTF. DNA for the CDR3: TGTGCCAGCAGCTTGGGGACAGGGAGCTTCTATGGCTACACCTTC.

A remark on this clonotype: Possible read error: a much larger clone is one base away. The chain recombines TRBV24-1 with TRBJ2-2, with 9 positions matching TRBD1. Germline CDR1 reads KGHDR; CDR2 reads SFDVKD. The CDR3 has 14 residues. The V gene end was trimmed by 7 bases and the J gene end by 7 bases; junction bases not matched to a gene: 6. CDR3 nucleotide sequence: TGTGCCACCAGCCCGGGACAGGGAAGCGGGGAGCTGTTTTTT. It codes for CATSPGQGSGELFF.

The V and J genes are TRBV25-1 and TRBJ1-2; D perhaps matches TRBD1 (5 bases). Trimming removed 6 bases at V and 2 bases at J, with 16 bases between. Germline V gives CDR1 MGHDK, CDR2 SYGVNS. The CDR3 runs to 15 residues. The CDR3 DNA reads as TGTGCCAGCAGCCAATCCACCGGGACCAACTATGGCTACACCTTC. Translated: CASSQSTGTNYGYTF.

The rearrangement links TRBV20-1 to TRBJ1-1; D might be TRBD1 (5 bases). The CDR3 is 12 residues long. Trimming removed 4 bases from V and 5 bases from J, with 11 bases in between. Per germline, CDR1 DFQATT and CDR2 SNEGSKA (reference sequence). The chain's CDR3 is CSAIGGGTEAFF. The CDR3, as DNA: TGCAGTGCTATCGGGGGGGGGACTGAAGCTTTCTTT.

The chain links TRBV20-1 to TRBJ2-5; 11 bases agree with TRBD2. Germline assignment: CDR1 DFQATT and CDR2 SNEGSKA (reference sequence). V lost 3 bases and J lost 3; bases outside the gene matches: 6. The CDR3 length is 15 residues. Written as DNA, the CDR3 is TGCAGTGCTAGTAATCCGACTAGCGGGAAAGAGACCCAGTACTTC. As protein: CSASNPTSGKETQYF.

Comments on this clonotype: The CDR3 ends on some other residue instead of the conserved phenylalanine or tryptophan, so this is likely a read error. In nucleotides, the CDR3 is TGTGCCAGCAGGCCAAACGGGCCTCAGACCACTGAAGCTTTCTCT. Protein sequence: CASRPNGPQTTEAFS. The V call is TRBV7-2, the J call TRBJ1-1; D call uncertain. This CDR3 has 15 residues. V was shortened by 6 bases and J by 4 bases, with 18 bases between the two germline ends. Per the germline V gene, CDR1 is SGHTA and CDR2 is FQGNSA.

This clonotype was recorded many times. This may arise from a read error, as a much more abundant clone is one base away. The rearrangement joins TRBV9 to TRBJ2-5, with 8 bases that match TRBD1. CDR3 length equals 14 residues. Germline lookup yields CDR1 SGDLS and CDR2 YYNGEE. CDR3 loop: CVSSADRAQETQYF. The CDR3, as DNA: TGTGTCAGCAGCGCGGACAGGGCCCAAGAGACCCAGTACTTC.

As for this clonotype: A much larger clone is a single base away; this may be a read error. The V call is TRBV29-1, the J call TRBJ1-2, with 10 positions matching TRBD1. The CDR3 is made up of 13 amino acids. In germline, CDR1 is SQVTM, CDR2 ANQGSEA. In DNA form, the CDR3 reads TGCAGCGGGGGACAGGGGATCGACTATGGCCACACCTTC. Residues: CSGGQGIDYGHTF.

This clonotype was picked up many times. The rearrangement uses TRBV6-2 or TRBV6-3 and TRBJ1-2, with TRBD1 as a possible D gene (6 bases). The V and J ends lost 5 bases and 4 bases respectively, with 14 bases between them. This CDR3 has 14 residues. CDR1 and CDR2 from the germline V gene are MNHEY and SVGEGT. CDR3 in amino acids: CASSRRDISYGYTF. The CDR3 nucleotides are TGTGCCAGCAGTCGCCGGGACATCAGCTATGGCTACACCTTC.

This clonotype was detected many times. The chain recombines TRBV5-5 with TRBJ1-1, with D uncertain. Trimming removed 6 bases at V and 3 bases at J, with 18 bases between. Germline V gene sequence: CDR1 SGHKS, CDR2 YYEKEE (reference sequence). This CDR3 is built from 15 residues. This CDR3 is CASIPPGRSHTEAFF. CDR3 nucleotides: TGTGCCAGCATCCCGCCTGGGAGATCCCACACTGAAGCTTTCTTT. The whole variable domain, filled in from reference TRBV5-5 and TRBJ1-1, reads DAGVTQSPTHLIKTRGQQVTLRCSPISGHKSVSWYQQVLGQGPQFIFQYYEKEERGRGNFPDRFSARQFPNYSSELNVNALLLGDSALYLCASIPPGRSHTEAFFGQGTRLTVV.

This clonotype was counted ten times or more. The genes are TRBV7-9 and TRBJ1-1; the match to TRBD1 covers 7 bases. V gave up 5 bases and J gave up 7 bases; unmatched junction bases: 16. CDR1 and CDR2 from the germline V gene are SEHNR and FQNEAQ (reference sequence). The CDR3 length is 16 residues. CDR3 sequence: CASSPTSLETGLEAFF. The CDR3, as DNA: TGTGCCAGCAGCCCGACCTCGTTAGAGACAGGGCTTGAAGCTTTCTTT. The full variable domain, its missing parts supplied by reference TRBV7-9 and TRBJ1-1, is DTGVSQNPRHKITKRGQNVTFRCDPISEHNRLYWYRQTLGQGPEFLTYFQNEAQLEKSRLLSDRFSAERPKGSFSTLEIQRTEQGDSAMYLCASSPTSLETGLEAFFGQGTRLTVV.

This clonotype was counted between two and nine times. The chain combines TRBV7-9 with TRBJ1-2; the match to TRBD1 covers 7 bases. CDR1 and CDR2 from the germline V gene are SEHNR and FQNEAQ (reference sequence). This CDR3 has 12 amino acids. V lost 5 bases and J lost 9; bases outside the gene matches: 6. Written as DNA, the CDR3 is TGTGCCAGCAGCCCCGGGACAGAGAGCTACACCTTC. Residues: CASSPGTESYTF.

The V and J genes are TRBV7-2 and TRBJ2-5, with 12 bases that match TRBD2. Germline V CDR1 and CDR2: SGHTA, FQGNSA. The CDR3 sequence is 16 residues long. V gave up 6 bases and J gave up 2 bases; unmatched junction bases: 7. For the CDR3, the DNA is TGTGCCAGCAGTACCGGACTAGCGGGACCTCAAGAGACCCAGTACTTC. Protein sequence: CASSTGLAGPQETQYF.

This clonotype has at least ten counts. The genes are TRBV6-1 and TRBJ2-7; 7 bases align to TRBD2. The V segment lost 1 base and the J segment 3 bases; nucleotides outside the gene matches: 3. The germline V gene has CDR1 MNHNS and CDR2 SASEGT. CDR3 size: 14 residues. Written as DNA, the CDR3 is TGTGCCAGCAGTGAAGTGGGGGGGTTCTACGAGCAGTACTTC. Translating gives CASSEVGGFYEQYF.

Concerning this clonotype: The junction does not match germline at one end; this may be a read error. V gene TRBV20-1 combines with J gene TRBJ1-2; 8 nucleotides align to TRBD1. The CDR3 contains 15 residues. CDR1 is DFQATT and CDR2 is SNEGSKA in the germline V gene (reference sequence). CDR3: CSAGDRDRIDYGYTF. CDR3 DNA sequence: TGCAGTGCTGGAGACCGGGACAGGATAGACTATGGCTACACCTTC.